The clone carrying this T cell receptor beta chain was found a few times. Its antigen is as yet unknown. The V end was cut by 11 bases, the J end by 0 bases, with 17 bases between. CDR1 is MNHEY and CDR2 is SVGEGT in the germline V gene. This CDR3 has 15 amino acids. Arm-PCR with iRepertoire HTBI primers amplified the CDR3 regions for these TCR beta libraries. TCRdb processed the multiplex PCR reads anew with MiXCR; each CDR3 protein has one entry. The data contain 400,000 to 500,000 distinct CDR3 sequences, around 15% of them seen just once; the ten biggest clones take up around 23%. This sample was taken from a study of regulatory T cells in long-lasting Graves disease. Time point indicated: newly diagnosed GD, antithyroid drugs for less than 3 months. The authors made the TCR library using RNA they extracted from PBMCs. General study results and limits: There were preferences for TRBV28, TRBJ1-2 and TRBJ2-5 in persistent disease.

The same sample was also studied in work on T cells in Graves' hyperthyroidism and ophthalmopathy. That source reports: Used for diagnoses were clinical symptoms, serum thyroxine and TRAb, thyroid ultrasound and orbital computed tomography. HTBI primers were employed in a first-round RT-PCR of the TCR CDR3. Median prediction lead before ophthalmopathy onset was 6 to 8 months with the model.

The sequence was obtained from a woman under 30 with Graves disease. Sequencing was performed on peripheral blood mononuclear cells (PBMCs), taken at new diagnosis, from a patient treated with antithyroid drugs. V and J are TRBV6-2 or TRBV6-3 and TRBJ1-3, with a tentative D call TRBD1 (6 bases). The CDR3 loop is CAGTSTGPSGNTIYF. CDR3 DNA sequence: TGTGCCGGCACCAGTACAGGGCCCTCTGGAAACACCATATATTTT.